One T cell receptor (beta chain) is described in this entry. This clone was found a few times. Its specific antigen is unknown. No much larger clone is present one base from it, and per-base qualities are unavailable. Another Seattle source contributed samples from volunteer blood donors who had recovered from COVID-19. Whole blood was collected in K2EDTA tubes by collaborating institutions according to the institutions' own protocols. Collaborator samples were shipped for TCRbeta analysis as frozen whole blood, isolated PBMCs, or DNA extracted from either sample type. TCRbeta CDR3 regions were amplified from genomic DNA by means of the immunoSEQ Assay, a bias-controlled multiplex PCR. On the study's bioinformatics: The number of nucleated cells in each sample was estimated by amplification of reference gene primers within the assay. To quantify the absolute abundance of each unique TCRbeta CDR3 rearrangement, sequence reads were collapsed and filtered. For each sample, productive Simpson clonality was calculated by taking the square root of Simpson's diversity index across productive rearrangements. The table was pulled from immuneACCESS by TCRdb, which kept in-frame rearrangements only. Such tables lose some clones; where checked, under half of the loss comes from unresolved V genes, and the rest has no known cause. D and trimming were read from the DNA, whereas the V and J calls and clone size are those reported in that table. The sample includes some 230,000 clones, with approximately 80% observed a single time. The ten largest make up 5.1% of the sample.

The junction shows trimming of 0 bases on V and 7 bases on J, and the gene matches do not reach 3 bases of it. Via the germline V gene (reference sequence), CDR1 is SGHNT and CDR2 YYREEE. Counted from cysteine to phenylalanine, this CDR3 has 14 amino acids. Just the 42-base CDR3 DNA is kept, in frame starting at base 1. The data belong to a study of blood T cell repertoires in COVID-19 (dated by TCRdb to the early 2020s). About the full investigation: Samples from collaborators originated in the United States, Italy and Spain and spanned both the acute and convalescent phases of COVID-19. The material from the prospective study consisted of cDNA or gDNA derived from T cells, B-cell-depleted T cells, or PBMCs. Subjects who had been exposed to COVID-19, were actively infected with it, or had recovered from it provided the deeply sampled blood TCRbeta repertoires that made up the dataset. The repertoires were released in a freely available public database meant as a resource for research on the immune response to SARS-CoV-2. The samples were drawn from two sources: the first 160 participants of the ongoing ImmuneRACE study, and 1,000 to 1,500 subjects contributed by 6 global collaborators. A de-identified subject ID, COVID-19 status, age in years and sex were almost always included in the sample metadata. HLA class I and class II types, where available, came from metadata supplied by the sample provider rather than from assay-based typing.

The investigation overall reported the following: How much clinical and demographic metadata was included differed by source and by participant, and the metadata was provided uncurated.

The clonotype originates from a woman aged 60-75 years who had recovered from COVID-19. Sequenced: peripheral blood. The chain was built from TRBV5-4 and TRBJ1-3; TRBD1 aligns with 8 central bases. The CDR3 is CASSLEGQVNTIYF. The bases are TGTGCCAGCAGCTTGGAGGGACAGGTCAACACCATATATTTT.